A single sample is the source of the 5 T cell receptor beta chains below, sequenced in a study of CD8+ T cells in alopecia areata. Specified treatment: oral pan-JAK inhibitor, 5-10 mg twice daily. Following RNA extraction, reverse transcription yielded cDNA that acted as the sequencing template. Libraries were prepared by immunoSEQ multiplex PCR; TCRdb keeps only in-frame clonotypes and omits some of them. This table holds roughly 120,000 clones, less than 75% found once. The source was CD8+ T cells sorted from blood, collected at week 4, from a patient treated with tofacitinib. The receptors here all came from a human donor with alopecia areata.

The gene calls are TRBV7-9 and TRBJ2-1; 8 bases are a match to TRBD2. This CDR3 contains 14 residues. CDR1 and CDR2 from the germline V gene are SEHNR and FQNEAQ (reference sequence). J gave up 9 bases and V 5 bases, and 9 bases lay outside the gene matches. The CDR3 loop is CASSVERGTGEQFF. CDR3 coding DNA: TGTGCCAGCAGCGTGGAGCGGGGGACGGGTGAGCAGTTCTTC.

This chain connects TRBV15 to TRBJ2-4, with 10 bases that match TRBD1. This CDR3 is 15 amino acids long. Germline values: CDR1 LNHNV, CDR2 YYDKDF (reference sequence). V shed 6 bases and J 2 bases; nucleotides not matched to a gene: 4. CDR3 protein: CATRQDRGSKNIQYF. The CDR3 nucleotides read TGTGCCACCAGGCAGGACAGGGGGTCCAAAAACATTCAGTACTTC.

This clone was observed a few times. This chain connects TRBV18 to TRBJ2-3, with 9 bases identical to TRBD2. J was trimmed by 2 bases and V by 4 bases; bases with no gene match: 1. The CDR3 totals 14 residues. The germline V gene encodes CDR1 KGHSH and CDR2 LQKENI. CDR3 nucleotides: TGTGCCAGCTCACAGCGGGGGGACACAGATACGCAGTATTTT. Translated: CASSQRGDTDTQYF.

This clone was recorded a few times. The gene calls are TRBV14 and TRBJ2-7, with D uncertain. Trimming shortened V by 0 bases and J by 6 bases, and 12 bases separated the two germline ends. The CDR3 is 14 residues long. The germline gives CDR1 SGHDN, CDR2 FVKESK. The CDR3 region is CASSQDTGYPEQYF. The CDR3 nucleotides read TGTGCCAGCAGCCAAGATACCGGGTATCCCGAGCAGTACTTC.

This chain connects TRBV30 to TRBJ1-1, with D perhaps matching TRBD1 (5 bases). V was clipped by 0 bases and J by 2 bases, with 13 bases between them. The CDR3 spans 15 residues. Germline CDR1 GTSNPN, CDR2 SVGIG (reference sequence). CDR3 residues: CAWSVGRTFNTEAFF. The DNA for the CDR3 is TGTGCCTGGAGTGTGGGGCGTACGTTTAACACTGAAGCTTTCTTT.